These 29 T cell receptor beta chains were all obtained from the same sample, sequenced in a study of regulatory T cells in long-lasting Graves disease. Regarding time point: persistent/refractory GD, antithyroid drugs over 5 years with positive TRAb. The TCR library used RNA extracted from PBMCs. Relying on iRepertoire HTBI primers and Arm-PCR of CDR3 regions, the team built TCR beta libraries. Via MiXCR, TCRdb re-called the multiplex PCR reads, giving one row per CDR3 protein. The sample comprises around 460,000 distinct CDR3 sequences, approximately 23% of which are singletons, and about 12% rests with the top ten. Here the sequenced sample was peripheral blood mononuclear cells (PBMCs), taken when the disease was refractory, from a patient treated with antithyroid drugs. The source of these receptors is a female donor with Graves disease.

This clonotype was picked up many times. This chain links TRBV19 with TRBJ2-5; 9 bases map to TRBD1. V shed 7 bases, J shed 5 bases, and the junction held 8 bases outside the gene matches. In germline, CDR1 is LNHDA, CDR2 SQIVND (reference sequence). This CDR3 contains 14 residues. CDR3 amino acids: CASTSGQGVETQYF. The CDR3, as DNA: TGTGCCAGTACCTCGGGACAGGGTGTGGAGACCCAGTACTTC.

This clonotype was detected ten times or more. The chain combines TRBV12-3 or TRBV12-4 with TRBJ2-7; the D gene is possibly TRBD2 (6 bases). The CDR3 length is 16 residues. Trimming cost V 6 bases and J 1 base, with 19 bases left between them. The CDR3 loop reads CASSRPSFGRSYEQYF. CDR3 nucleotide sequence: TGTGCCAGCAGCCGACCTAGTTTCGGGAGATCCTACGAGCAGTACTTC.

This clonotype was detected many times. The chain is built from TRBV30 and TRBJ1-4; D is unresolved. There are 13 residues in the CDR3. Trimming shortened V by 4 bases and J by 4 bases, and 10 bases separated the two germline ends. Germline V CDR1 and CDR2: GTSNPN, SVGIG (reference sequence). The CDR3 sequence is CAWNSEINEKLFF. Written as DNA, the CDR3 is TGTGCCTGGAATTCGGAAATTAATGAAAAACTGTTTTTT.

The rearrangement joins TRBV20-1 to TRBJ2-1, with 9 bases fitting TRBD1. J gave up 7 bases and V 2 bases, and 6 bases lay outside the gene matches. Germline lookup yields CDR1 DFQATT and CDR2 SNEGSKA (reference sequence). This CDR3 contains 14 residues. The CDR3 DNA is TGCAGTGCTAGACGGGACAGGGTAGAAAATGAGCAGTTCTTC. Translation: CSARRDRVENEQFF.

The CDR3: CASSFRAGTGGLEQYF. The CDR3 nucleotides are TGTGCCAGCAGCTTTCGTGCCGGGACAGGGGGTCTCGAGCAGTACTTC. The chain uses TRBV5-6 and TRBJ2-7; 11 nucleotides align to TRBD1. Germline loops: CDR1 SGHDT, CDR2 YYEEEE. The CDR3 covers 16 residues. After removal of 2 bases from V and 6 bases from J, the junction contained 10 bases not matched to a gene. Together with reference TRBV5-6 and TRBJ2-7, the CDR3 gives the full variable domain: DAGVTQSPTHLIKTRGQQVTLRCSPKSGHDTVSWYQQALGQGPQFIFQYYEEEERQRGNFPDRFSGHQFPNYSSELNVNALLLGDSALYLCASSFRAGTGGLEQYFGPGTRLTVT.

This rearrangement joins TRBV9 to TRBJ1-1, with 9 bases identical to TRBD1. The CDR3 consists of 16 residues. Trimming at V came to 3 bases and at J to 1 base, leaving 7 bases not matched to a gene. Germline V gene sequence: CDR1 SGDLS, CDR2 YYNGEE. The CDR3 sequence: CASSARTGAGNTEAFF. The CDR3, as DNA: TGTGCCAGCAGCGCCCGGACAGGGGCTGGGAACACTGAAGCTTTCTTT.

This clonotype was observed many times. The rearrangement links TRBV24-1 to TRBJ1-1; 7 positions match TRBD1. Germline-derived CDR1 and CDR2 are KGHDR and SFDVKD. The CDR3 is 14 amino acids. Trimming cost V 7 bases and J 1 base; bases outside gene matches: 5. The DNA of the CDR3 is TGTGCCACCAGGGCGACAGGGCAGAACACTGAAGCTTTCTTT. It encodes CATRATGQNTEAFF.

This clonotype appeared a single time. A much larger clonotype is one base distant, so this may be a read error. The CDR3 DNA reads TGTGCCAGCAAAATGCCGGGAGCAACCACTGAAGCTTTCTTT. Amino acids: CASKMPGATTEAFF. The chain recombines TRBV6-1 with TRBJ1-1; D call uncertain. The V gene's germline CDR1 is MNHNS and CDR2 SASEGT. CDR3 length equals 14 residues. Trimming stripped 7 bases from V and 4 bases from J, with 16 bases between.

The V and J genes are TRBV5-1 and TRBJ2-7; D is perhaps TRBD1 (6 bases). The V end lost 2 bases, the J end lost 1 base, and 10 bases lay between the germline ends. Germline lookup yields CDR1 SGHRS and CDR2 YFSETQ. The CDR3 contains 14 residues. The CDR3 nucleotides read TGCGCCAGCAGCTTTCGGACAGAATCCTACGAGCAGTACTTC. It specifies CASSFRTESYEQYF.

This clonotype was seen many times. This chain connects TRBV28 to TRBJ1-1; D gene uncertain. Trimming stripped 5 bases from V and 11 bases from J, with 18 bases between. Per germline, CDR1 MDHEN and CDR2 SYDVKM. CDR3 size: 13 residues. This CDR3 is CASSLRTVEFAFF. CDR3 nucleotides: TGTGCCAGCAGTCTCCGGACCGTTGAGTTTGCTTTCTTT.

V is TRBV4-3 and J is TRBJ1-5; D perhaps matches TRBD1 (5 bases). CDR1 and CDR2 from the germline V gene are LGHNA and YSLEER. CDR3 size: 14 residues. The ends were cut back, 0 bases at V and 7 bases at J, with 10 bases in the middle. CDR3: CASSQERGNQPQHF. The CDR3 DNA sequence: TGCGCCAGCAGCCAAGAAAGGGGTAACCAGCCCCAGCATTTT.

This chain joins TRBV12-5 and TRBJ2-4, with 10 bases fitting TRBD1. The germline CDR1 and CDR2 sequences are LGHNT and FRNRAP. V was pared by 2 bases and J by 5 bases, with 12 bases of the junction left unmatched. CDR3 size: 18 residues. Here the CDR3 reads CASGLSRSGTGVQNIQYF. The DNA of the CDR3 is TGTGCTAGTGGTTTGTCCAGGTCCGGGACAGGGGTCCAAAACATTCAGTACTTC.

This clonotype was counted ten times or more. The chain combines TRBV12-3 or TRBV12-4 with TRBJ1-2; 12 bases fit TRBD1. V was clipped by 3 bases and J by 6 bases; unmatched bases: 2. The CDR3 spans 14 residues. CDR3 DNA sequence: TGTGCCAGCAGTTTGGGACAGGGGGCGCATGGCTACACCTTC. This gives the protein CASSLGQGAHGYTF.

The chain combines TRBV11-2 with TRBJ2-1; the match to TRBD2 covers 9 bases. In germline, CDR1 is SGHAT, CDR2 FQNNGV. This CDR3 comprises 15 residues. The trim removed 5 bases at V and 3 bases at J, leaving 5 bases unmatched. The CDR3 loop is CASSPRLAVYNEQFF. CDR3 bases: TGTGCCAGCAGCCCCCGACTAGCGGTCTACAATGAGCAGTTCTTC.

This clonotype was found a few times. This chain joins TRBV10-1 and TRBJ1-2; D is ambiguous. CDR3 length: 15 amino acids. Trimming left V 3 bases short and J 8 bases short, with 19 bases between. Germline CDR1 is WNHNN and CDR2 is SYGVQD (reference sequence). The CDR3 spells CASSDYCLLGCGYTF. The DNA for the CDR3 is TGCGCCAGCAGTGACTATTGCTTGCTAGGTTGCGGCTACACCTTC.

The table lists this clonotype with many counts. CDR3 loop: CASSFGGGNTIYF. CDR3 sequence (DNA): TGTGCCAGCAGTTTTGGGGGAGGAAACACCATATATTTT. This chain connects TRBV28 to TRBJ1-3; D perhaps matches TRBD1 (5 bases). CDR1 is MDHEN, CDR2 SYDVKM, per germline. The V gene lost 3 bases and the J gene lost 4 bases, with 7 bases spanning the gap. The CDR3 spans 13 residues.

This clonotype has ten or more counts. J is TRBJ2-7 and V is TRBV28; TRBD1 matches 9 bases. Germline lookup yields CDR1 MDHEN and CDR2 SYDVKM. V shed 3 bases, J shed 5 bases, and the junction held 14 bases outside the gene matches. The CDR3 totals 17 residues. CDR3 region: CASSFYPGQGTEDEQYF. The CDR3 DNA sequence: TGTGCCAGCAGTTTTTACCCGGGACAGGGAACCGAGGACGAGCAGTACTTC.

The chain is built from TRBV28 and TRBJ2-5, with TRBD2 identical over 10 bases. CDR3 length: 16 residues. The J segment lost 7 bases and the V segment lost 8 bases, leaving 16 bases of the junction unmatched. Per germline, CDR1 MDHEN and CDR2 SYDVKM. The CDR3 sequence: CASEATEAGGGGTQYF. CDR3 nucleotide sequence: TGTGCCAGCGAGGCCACCGAAGCGGGGGGGGGGGGGACCCAGTACTTC.

This clonotype was detected a few times. A single base separates this from a much larger clone, so it may be a read error. The V call is TRBV12-3 or TRBV12-4, the J call TRBJ1-1; 7 bases map to TRBD1. This CDR3 comprises 14 residues. V was clipped by 8 bases and J by 4 bases; unmatched bases: 10. The CDR3 DNA follows: TGTGCCAGCCGCCAAACAGGGGTGGGCACTGAAGCTTTCTTT. The encoded protein is CASRQTGVGTEAFF.

This clonotype has just a few counts. The V call is TRBV19, the J call TRBJ2-2; the D is unclear. This CDR3 has 15 amino acids. From germline, CDR1 is LNHDA and CDR2 SQIVND (reference sequence). The V end lost 0 bases, the J end lost 0 bases, and 5 bases lay between the germline ends. The CDR3, as DNA: TGTGCCAGTAGTATAGAGCTAGCGAACACCGGGGAGCTGTTTTTT. Its protein is CASSIELANTGELFF.

V usage is TRBV24-1 and J usage is TRBJ1-1; D call uncertain. The CDR3 loop spans 12 amino acids. Trimming pared 0 bases from V and 8 bases from J, leaving 6 bases between. CDR1 is KGHDR, CDR2 SFDVKD, per germline. For the CDR3, the DNA is TGTGCCACCAGTGATTTGCGGGGAGAAGCTTTCTTT. It yields the protein CATSDLRGEAFF.

This clonotype showed up many times. The chain employs TRBV7-9 and TRBJ1-1; D unresolved. Between the trimmed V and J ends, which lost 1 base and 0 bases, there was a span of 3 bases. This CDR3 contains 13 residues. CDR1 is SEHNR and CDR2 is FQNEAQ in the germline V gene (reference sequence). The CDR3 DNA reads as TGTGCCAGCAGCTTAGAAGTGAACACTGAAGCTTTCTTT. The encoded protein is CASSLEVNTEAFF.

With respect to this clonotype: A far larger clone is only one base removed, so a read error is likely. Because the CDR3 is missing its conserved closing phenylalanine or tryptophan, this is likely a read error. CDR3 nucleotide sequence: TGTGCCAGCAGTGTTCTGGGCGACCAAGAGACCCAGTACTCC. Amino acids: CASSVLGDQETQYS. The rearrangement uses TRBV12-3 or TRBV12-4 and TRBJ2-5; D not resolved. The CDR3 consists of 14 residues. V lost 5 bases, J lost 0 bases, and 10 bases lay in between.

The table lists this clonotype with many counts. This chain links TRBV2 with TRBJ1-5, with TRBD1 as a possible D gene (5 bases). The germline V gene encodes CDR1 SNHLY and CDR2 FYNNEI. The germline V and J ends were trimmed by 3 bases and 6 bases, with 6 bases remaining between them. The CDR3 is 12 amino acids. In nucleotides, the CDR3 is TGTGCCAGCAGTGATCAGGGTCAGCCCCAGCATTTT. Residues: CASSDQGQPQHF.

The chain uses TRBV13 and TRBJ2-3, with 9 bases that match TRBD2. Germline V CDR1 and CDR2: PRHDT, FYEKMQ (reference sequence). V trimming: 2 bases; J trimming: 1 base; junction bases outside the gene matches: 1. CDR3 length equals 15 residues. CDR3 sequence: CASSLRLAGTDTQYF. Written as DNA, the CDR3 is TGTGCCAGCAGCTTAAGACTAGCGGGCACAGATACGCAGTATTTT.

This sequence joins TRBV19 and TRBJ1-5; 7 bases agree with TRBD1. This CDR3 is 16 amino acids long. J was trimmed by 6 bases and V by 1 base; bases with no gene match: 9. Germline assignment: CDR1 LNHDA and CDR2 SQIVND (reference sequence). CDR3 sequence reads: CASSIGTYRGGQPQHF. The CDR3 coding sequence is TGTGCCAGTAGTATAGGGACCTACAGGGGAGGTCAGCCCCAGCATTTT.

The chain links TRBV5-8 to TRBJ1-2, with unresolved D. Germline assignment: CDR1 SGHTS and CDR2 YDEGEE. V lost 4 bases to trimming and J lost 8 bases, with 12 bases between them. The CDR3 runs 12 residues. CDR3 in amino acids: CASSRRFSGYTF. CDR3 nucleotide sequence: TGTGCCAGCAGCCGCAGGTTTTCAGGCTACACCTTC.

A remark on this clonotype: A read error may be the cause here, since a much bigger clone is one base away. J is TRBJ1-4 and V is TRBV28, with TRBD1 as a possible D gene (6 bases). CDR1 is MDHEN, CDR2 SYDVKM, per germline. Trimming took 8 bases from V and 8 from J, leaving 12 bases between them. CDR3 length: 12 residues. The chain's CDR3 is CASEGGWEKLFF. The CDR3 DNA reads as TGTGCCAGCGAGGGGGGATGGGAAAAACTGTTTTTT.

This clonotype was picked up many times. The chain is built from TRBV12-3 or TRBV12-4 and TRBJ2-7; TRBD2 is a possible D gene (6 bases). The V and J ends lost 4 bases and 2 bases respectively, with 27 bases between them. This CDR3 has 19 amino acids. The CDR3 region is CASSYYPGWGGANTYEQYF. CDR3 nucleotides: TGTGCCAGCAGTTACTACCCTGGCTGGGGCGGGGCGAACACCTACGAGCAGTACTTC.